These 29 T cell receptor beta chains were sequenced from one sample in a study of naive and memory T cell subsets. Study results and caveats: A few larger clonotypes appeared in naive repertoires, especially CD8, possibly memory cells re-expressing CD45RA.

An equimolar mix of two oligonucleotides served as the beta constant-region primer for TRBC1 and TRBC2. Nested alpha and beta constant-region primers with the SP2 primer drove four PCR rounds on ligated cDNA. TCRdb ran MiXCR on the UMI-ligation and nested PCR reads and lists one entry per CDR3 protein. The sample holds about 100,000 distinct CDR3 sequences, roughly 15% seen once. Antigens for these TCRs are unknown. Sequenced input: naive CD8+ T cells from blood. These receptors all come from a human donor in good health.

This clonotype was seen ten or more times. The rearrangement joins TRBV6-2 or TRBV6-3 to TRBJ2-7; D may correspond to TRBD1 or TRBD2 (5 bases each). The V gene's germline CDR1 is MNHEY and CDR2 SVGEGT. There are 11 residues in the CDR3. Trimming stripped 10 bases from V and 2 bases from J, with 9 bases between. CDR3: CATWGPYEQYF. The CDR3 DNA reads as TGTGCCACCTGGGGACCCTACGAGCAGTACTTC.

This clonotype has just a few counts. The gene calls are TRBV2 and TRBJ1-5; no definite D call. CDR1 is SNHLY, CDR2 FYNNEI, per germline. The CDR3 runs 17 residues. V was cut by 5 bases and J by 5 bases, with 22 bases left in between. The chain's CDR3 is CASSPTPGSSTYQPQHF. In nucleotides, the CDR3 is TGTGCCAGCAGTCCAACCCCGGGAAGCAGTACTTATCAGCCCCAGCATTTT.

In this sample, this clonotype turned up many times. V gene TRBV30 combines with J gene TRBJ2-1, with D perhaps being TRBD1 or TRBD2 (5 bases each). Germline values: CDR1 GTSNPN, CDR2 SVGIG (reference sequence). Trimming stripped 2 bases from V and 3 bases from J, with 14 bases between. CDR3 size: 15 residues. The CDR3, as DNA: TGTGCCTGGAGTCGTTTGGTGGGGGTCTACAATGAGCAGTTCTTC. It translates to CAWSRLVGVYNEQFF.

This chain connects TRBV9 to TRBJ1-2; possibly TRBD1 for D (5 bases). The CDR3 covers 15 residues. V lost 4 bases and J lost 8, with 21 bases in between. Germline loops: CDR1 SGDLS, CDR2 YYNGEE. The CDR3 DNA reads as TGTGCCAGCAGCAGCGGGCAGGGATCGAGCGGAGGCTACACCTTC. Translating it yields CASSSGQGSSGGYTF.

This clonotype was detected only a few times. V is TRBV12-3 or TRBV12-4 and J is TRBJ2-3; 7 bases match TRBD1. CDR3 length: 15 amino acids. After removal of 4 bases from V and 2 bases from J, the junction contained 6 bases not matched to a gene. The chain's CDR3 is CASSSPGQPTDTQYF. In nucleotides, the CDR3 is TGTGCCAGCAGTTCCCCGGGACAGCCCACAGATACGCAGTATTTT.

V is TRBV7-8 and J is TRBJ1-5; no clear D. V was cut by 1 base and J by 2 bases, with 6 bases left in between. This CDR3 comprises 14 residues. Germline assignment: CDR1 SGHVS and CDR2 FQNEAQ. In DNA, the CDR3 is TGTGCCAGCAGCTTAGGGACGGGCAATCAGCCCCAGCATTTT. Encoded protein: CASSLGTGNQPQHF. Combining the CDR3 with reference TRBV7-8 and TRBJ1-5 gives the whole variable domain GAGVSQSPRYKVAKRGQDVALRCDPISGHVSLFWYQQALGQGPEFLTYFQNEAQLDKSGLPSDRFFAERPEGSVSTLKIQRTQQEDSAVYLCASSLGTGNQPQHFGDGTRLSIL.

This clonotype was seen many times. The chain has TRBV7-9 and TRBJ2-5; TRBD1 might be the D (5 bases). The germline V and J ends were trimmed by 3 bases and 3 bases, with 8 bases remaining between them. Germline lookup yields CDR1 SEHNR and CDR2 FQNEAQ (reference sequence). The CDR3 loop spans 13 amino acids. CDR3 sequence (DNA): TGTGCCAGCAGCTTTCCAGGGAAAGAGACCCAGTACTTC. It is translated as CASSFPGKETQYF.

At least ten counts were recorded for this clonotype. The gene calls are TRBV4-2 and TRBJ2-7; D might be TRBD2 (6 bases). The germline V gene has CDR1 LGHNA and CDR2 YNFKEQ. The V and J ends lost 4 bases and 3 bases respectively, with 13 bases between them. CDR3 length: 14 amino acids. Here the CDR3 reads CASSLYGGGYEQYF. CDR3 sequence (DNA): TGTGCCAGCAGCCTCTATGGGGGAGGCTACGAGCAGTACTTC.

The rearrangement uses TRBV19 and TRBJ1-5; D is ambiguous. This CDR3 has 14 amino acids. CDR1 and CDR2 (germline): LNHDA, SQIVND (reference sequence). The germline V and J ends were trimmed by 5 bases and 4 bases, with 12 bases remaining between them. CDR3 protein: CASSPAAGNQPQHF. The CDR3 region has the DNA TGTGCCAGTAGTCCCGCGGCAGGAAATCAGCCCCAGCATTTT.

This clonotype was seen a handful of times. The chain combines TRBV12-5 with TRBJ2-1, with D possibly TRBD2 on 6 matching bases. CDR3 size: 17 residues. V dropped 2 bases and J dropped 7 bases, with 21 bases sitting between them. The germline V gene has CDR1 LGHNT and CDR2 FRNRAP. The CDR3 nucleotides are TGTGCTAGTGGTTTGCCCTCCGCGGCGGGAACTTATAATGAGCAGTTCTTC. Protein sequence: CASGLPSAAGTYNEQFF.

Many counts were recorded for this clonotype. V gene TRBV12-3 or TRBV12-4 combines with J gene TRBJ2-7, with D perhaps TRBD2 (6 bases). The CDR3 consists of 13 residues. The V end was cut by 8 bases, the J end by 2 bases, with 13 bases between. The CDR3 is CASGTVLTYEQYF. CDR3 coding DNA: TGTGCCAGCGGGACTGTCCTGACCTACGAGCAGTACTTC.

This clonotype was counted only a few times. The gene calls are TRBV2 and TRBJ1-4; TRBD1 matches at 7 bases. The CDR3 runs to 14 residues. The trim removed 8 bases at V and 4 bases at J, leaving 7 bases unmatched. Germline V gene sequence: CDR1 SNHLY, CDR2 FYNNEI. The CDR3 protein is CASGTGTVNEKLFF. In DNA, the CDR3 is TGTGCCAGCGGGACCGGGACAGTTAATGAAAAACTGTTTTTT.

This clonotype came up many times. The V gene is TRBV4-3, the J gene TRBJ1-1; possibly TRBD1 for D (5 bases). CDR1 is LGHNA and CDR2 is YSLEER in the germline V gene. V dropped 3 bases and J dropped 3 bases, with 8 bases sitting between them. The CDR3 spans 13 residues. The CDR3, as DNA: TGCGCCAGCAGCCACTCGACAGACACTGAAGCTTTCTTT. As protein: CASSHSTDTEAFF.

The CDR3 region is CSVSTNSYEQYF. CDR3 nucleotide sequence: TGCAGTGTATCCACTAACTCCTACGAGCAGTACTTC. The J gene is TRBJ2-7, the V gene TRBV20-1; D is uncertain. The V end lost 7 bases, the J end lost 0 bases, and 10 bases lay between the germline ends. Germline CDR1 reads DFQATT; CDR2 reads SNEGSKA (reference sequence). CDR3 length: 12 residues.

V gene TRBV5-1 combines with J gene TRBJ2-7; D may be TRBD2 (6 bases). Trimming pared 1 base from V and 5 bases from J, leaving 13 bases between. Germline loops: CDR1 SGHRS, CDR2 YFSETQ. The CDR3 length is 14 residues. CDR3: CASSLSGSTDEQYF. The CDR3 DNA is TGCGCCAGCAGCTTGAGCGGGTCCACCGACGAGCAGTACTTC.

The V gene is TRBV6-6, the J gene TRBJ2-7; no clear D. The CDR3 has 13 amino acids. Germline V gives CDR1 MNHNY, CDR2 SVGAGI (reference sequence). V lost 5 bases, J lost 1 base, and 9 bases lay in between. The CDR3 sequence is CASSDDTSYEQYF. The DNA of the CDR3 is TGTGCCAGCAGTGATGACACGTCCTACGAGCAGTACTTC.

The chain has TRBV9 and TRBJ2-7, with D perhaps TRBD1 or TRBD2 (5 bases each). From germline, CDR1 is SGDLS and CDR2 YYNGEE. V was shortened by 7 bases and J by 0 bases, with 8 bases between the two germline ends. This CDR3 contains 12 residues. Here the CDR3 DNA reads TGTGCCAGCTCGGGGCCCTCCTACGAGCAGTACTTC. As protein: CASSGPSYEQYF.

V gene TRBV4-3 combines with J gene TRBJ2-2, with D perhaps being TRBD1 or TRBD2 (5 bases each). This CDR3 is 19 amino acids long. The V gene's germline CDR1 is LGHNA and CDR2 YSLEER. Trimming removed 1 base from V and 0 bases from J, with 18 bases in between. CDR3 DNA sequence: TGCGCCAGCAGCCAAGCGATTCAGGGACCCACTGCGAACACCGGGGAGCTGTTTTTT. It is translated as CASSQAIQGPTANTGELFF.

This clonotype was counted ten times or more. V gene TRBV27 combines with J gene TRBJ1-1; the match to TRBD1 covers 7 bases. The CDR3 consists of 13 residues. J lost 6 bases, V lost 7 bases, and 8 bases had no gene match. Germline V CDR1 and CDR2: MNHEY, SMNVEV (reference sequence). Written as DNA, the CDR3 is TGTGCCAGCATCGGGACAGAACTCTCTGAAGCTTTCTTT. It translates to CASIGTELSEAFF.

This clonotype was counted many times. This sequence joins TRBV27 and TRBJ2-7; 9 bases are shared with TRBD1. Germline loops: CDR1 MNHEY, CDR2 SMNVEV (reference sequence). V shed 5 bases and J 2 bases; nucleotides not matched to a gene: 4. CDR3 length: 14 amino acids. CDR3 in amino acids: CASSPGTGPYEQYF. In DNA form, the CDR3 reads TGTGCCAGCAGTCCAGGGACAGGGCCCTACGAGCAGTACTTC.

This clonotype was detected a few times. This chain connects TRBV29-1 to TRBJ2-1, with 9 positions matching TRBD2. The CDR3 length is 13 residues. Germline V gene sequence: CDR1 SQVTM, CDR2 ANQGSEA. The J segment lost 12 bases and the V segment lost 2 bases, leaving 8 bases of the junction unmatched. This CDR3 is CSVEKASGVGQFF. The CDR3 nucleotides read TGCAGCGTTGAAAAGGCTAGCGGGGTCGGGCAGTTCTTC.

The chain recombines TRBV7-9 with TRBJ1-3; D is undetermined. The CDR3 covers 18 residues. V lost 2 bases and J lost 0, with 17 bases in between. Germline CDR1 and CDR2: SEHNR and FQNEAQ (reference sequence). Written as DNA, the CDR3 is TGTGCCAGCAGCTTACTGTCGGGAAGGACCAACTCTGGAAACACCATATATTTT. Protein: CASSLLSGRTNSGNTIYF.

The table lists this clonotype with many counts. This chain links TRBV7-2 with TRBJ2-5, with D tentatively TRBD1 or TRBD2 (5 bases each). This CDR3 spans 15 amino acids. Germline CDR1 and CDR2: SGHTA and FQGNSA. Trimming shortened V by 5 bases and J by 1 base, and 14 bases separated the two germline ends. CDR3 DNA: TGTGCCAGCAGCCGCCACGGGACGGTCCAAGAGACCCAGTACTTC. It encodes CASSRHGTVQETQYF. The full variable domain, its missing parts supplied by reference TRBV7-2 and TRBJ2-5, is GAGVSQSPSNKVTEKGKDVELRCDPISGHTALYWYRQSLGQGLEFLIYFQGNSAPDKSGLPSDRFSAERTGGSVSTLTIQRTQQEDSAVYLCASSRHGTVQETQYFGPGTRLLVL.

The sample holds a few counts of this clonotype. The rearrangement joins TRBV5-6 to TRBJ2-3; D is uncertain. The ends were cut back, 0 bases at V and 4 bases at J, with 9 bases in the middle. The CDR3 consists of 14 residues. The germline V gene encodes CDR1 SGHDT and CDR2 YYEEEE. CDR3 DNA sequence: TGTGCCAGCAGCTTGGCCACTAATGCAGATACGCAGTATTTT. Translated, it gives CASSLATNADTQYF.

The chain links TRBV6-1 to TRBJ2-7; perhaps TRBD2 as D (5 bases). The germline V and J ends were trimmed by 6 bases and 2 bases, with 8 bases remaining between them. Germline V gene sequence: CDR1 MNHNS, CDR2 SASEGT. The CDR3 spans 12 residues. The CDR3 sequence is CASSAGAYEQYF. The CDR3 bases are TGTGCCAGCAGCGCCGGGGCCTACGAGCAGTACTTC.

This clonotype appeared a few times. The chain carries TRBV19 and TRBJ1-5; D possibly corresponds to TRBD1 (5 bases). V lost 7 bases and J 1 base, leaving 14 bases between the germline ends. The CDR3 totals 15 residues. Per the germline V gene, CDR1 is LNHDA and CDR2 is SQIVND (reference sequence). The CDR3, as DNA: TGTGCCAGTATAGAGAGGGGCGGAAGCAATCAGCCCCAGCATTTT. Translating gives CASIERGGSNQPQHF.

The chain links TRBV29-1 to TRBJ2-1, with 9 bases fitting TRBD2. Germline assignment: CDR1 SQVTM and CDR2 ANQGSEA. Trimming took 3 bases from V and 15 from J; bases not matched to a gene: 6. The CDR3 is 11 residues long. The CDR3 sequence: CSVDWGREGFF. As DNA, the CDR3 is TGCAGCGTTGACTGGGGGCGGGAGGGGTTCTTC.

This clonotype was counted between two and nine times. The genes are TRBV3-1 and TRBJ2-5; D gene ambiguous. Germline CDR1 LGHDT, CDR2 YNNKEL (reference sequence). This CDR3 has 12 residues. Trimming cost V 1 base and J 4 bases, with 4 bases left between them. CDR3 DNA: TGTGCCAGCAGCCAAGGATCAGAGACCCAGTACTTC. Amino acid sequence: CASSQGSETQYF.

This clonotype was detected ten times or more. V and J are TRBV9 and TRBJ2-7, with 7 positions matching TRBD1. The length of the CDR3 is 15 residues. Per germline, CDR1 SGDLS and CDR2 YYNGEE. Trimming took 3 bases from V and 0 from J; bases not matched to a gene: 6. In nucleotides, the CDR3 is TGTGCCAGCAGCGGACCGGGACAGAGCTCCTACGAGCAGTACTTC. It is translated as CASSGPGQSSYEQYF.